Here is one T cell receptor beta chain with its context. Treatment specified: randomized to nivolumab then ipilimumab (arm A) or the reverse (arm B). None of the patients previously received DNA-damaging chemotherapy. Sequencing used immunoSEQ multiplex PCR; TCRdb keeps in-frame clones, though not all of them. The sample records tens of thousands of clones, 77% being singletons. This sample is part of a study of sequential checkpoint blockade in melanoma. Study context: First-line arms were nivolumab then ipilimumab, or the reverse, randomized 1:1. Maintenance nivolumab came after either treatment sequence.

CDR3 length: 14 residues. Looked up from germline, CDR1 is SQVTM and CDR2 is ANQGSEA. The specimen comprised CD8+ T cells sorted from blood (inferred from file names), sampled from a patient given nivolumab and ipilimumab in sequence. The TCR sequence derives from a human donor with melanoma. This chain links TRBV29-1 with TRBJ2-5; weak D call: TRBD1 (5 bases). The J call may be wrong; the DNA end is better matched by TRBJ2-7. CDR3 in amino acids: CSVEGQTGGYEQYF. The CDR3 nucleotides read TGCAGCGTTGAAGGACAGACCGGTGGGTACGAGCAGTACTTC.